This is a list of T cell receptor beta chains from one sample in a study of T cells after yellow fever vaccination. TCRdb re-derived calls from the 5' RACE reads in MiXCR, one entry per CDR3 protein. The sample yields just under 600,000 distinct CDR3 sequences, approximately 13% seen once. Specimen: PBMCs, collected on the day of the yellow fever booster vaccination. Receptors originate from a man aged 25-45 years who received the YFV17D yellow fever vaccine. Both conserved end residues are trimmed from each CDR3. Each record gives: CDR3 protein, J gene, V gene.

CDR3 protein: SVEWTGNEQF; J gene: TRBJ2-1; V gene: TRBV29-1
CDR3 protein: ASSEVVGGRNEQY; J gene: TRBJ2-7; V gene: TRBV6-1
CDR3 protein: SVEVEQF; J gene: TRBJ2-1; V gene: TRBV29-1
CDR3 protein: ASRTGLTFYEQY; J gene: TRBJ2-7; V gene: TRBV6-1
CDR3 protein: ASRGTGWTEAF; J gene: TRBJ1-1; V gene: TRBV19
CDR3 protein: SVLDAGSYEQY; J gene: TRBJ2-7; V gene: TRBV29-1
CDR3 protein: ASSLGTTGVTEAF; J gene: TRBJ1-1; V gene: TRBV11-2
CDR3 protein: ASSLTGTGRQETQY; J gene: TRBJ2-5; V gene: TRBV7-2
CDR3 protein: ASSFASGTYEQY; J gene: TRBJ2-7; V gene: TRBV12-3/TRBV12-4
CDR3 protein: ASRVTVQETQY; J gene: TRBJ2-5; V gene: TRBV28
CDR3 protein: ASSQAADSGANVLT; J gene: TRBJ2-6; V gene: TRBV4-2
CDR3 protein: ATSRDNDRLYGYT; J gene: TRBJ1-2; V gene: TRBV15
CDR3 protein: ASSLFGGGAREQY; J gene: TRBJ2-7; V gene: TRBV7-2
CDR3 protein: GSRSGSSYNEQF; J gene: TRBJ2-1; V gene: TRBV6-1
CDR3 protein: ASSTQGLSSYEQY; J gene: TRBJ2-7; V gene: TRBV27
CDR3 protein: ASSLDDYLNTGELF; J gene: TRBJ2-2; V gene: TRBV11-2
CDR3 protein: ASSLGLNNNEQF; J gene: TRBJ2-1; V gene: TRBV3-1
CDR3 protein: ASHTARGYTGELF; J gene: TRBJ2-2; V gene: TRBV6-1
CDR3 protein: ASSDQGSGIQY; J gene: TRBJ2-4; V gene: TRBV5-1
CDR3 protein: ASSSMALQGANTEAF; J gene: TRBJ1-1; V gene: TRBV18
CDR3 protein: AWSVRGLAGYNEQF; J gene: TRBJ2-1; V gene: TRBV30
CDR3 protein: ASSKTGLSNGYT; J gene: TRBJ1-2; V gene: TRBV6-1
CDR3 protein: ASSSRTSGARSEQY; J gene: TRBJ2-7; V gene: TRBV18
CDR3 protein: ASSLGRAVSYNEQF; J gene: TRBJ2-1; V gene: TRBV5-4
CDR3 protein: ASRLSGQTYEQY; J gene: TRBJ2-7; V gene: TRBV14
CDR3 protein: ASSLGVGLQETQY; J gene: TRBJ2-5; V gene: TRBV5-1
CDR3 protein: SVGDLAGGPRRETQY; J gene: TRBJ2-5; V gene: TRBV29-1
CDR3 protein: ASSLTGLRSYEQY; J gene: TRBJ2-7; V gene: TRBV5-1
CDR3 protein: ASSRRLADPYEQY; J gene: TRBJ2-7; V gene: TRBV5-1
CDR3 protein: ASRGQTGELF; J gene: TRBJ2-2; V gene: TRBV12-3/TRBV12-4
CDR3 protein: ASSQTGDRGNEQY; J gene: TRBJ2-7; V gene: TRBV14
CDR3 protein: ATSRGTSGYTDTQY; J gene: TRBJ2-3; V gene: TRBV15
CDR3 protein: SVEDGYNEQF; J gene: TRBJ2-1; V gene: TRBV29-1
CDR3 protein: ASRPAAHNEQF; J gene: TRBJ2-1; V gene: TRBV12-3/TRBV12-4
CDR3 protein: ASSEAGGTDTQY; J gene: TRBJ2-3; V gene: TRBV7-9
CDR3 protein: SVELPGREKLF; J gene: TRBJ1-4; V gene: TRBV29-1
CDR3 protein: ASSTRDRSTQF; J gene: TRBJ2-1; V gene: TRBV7-2
CDR3 protein: ASRREDWETQY; J gene: TRBJ2-5; V gene: TRBV5-1
CDR3 protein: SVGQSSQETQY; J gene: TRBJ2-5; V gene: TRBV29-1
CDR3 protein: ASSGGFSTDTQY; J gene: TRBJ2-3; V gene: TRBV6-1
CDR3 protein: ASSITGLDTGELF; J gene: TRBJ2-2; V gene: TRBV19
CDR3 protein: ASSLLGRASGANVLT; J gene: TRBJ2-6; V gene: TRBV7-2
CDR3 protein: ASSLSSTTEAF; J gene: TRBJ1-1; V gene: TRBV5-1
CDR3 protein: SAPGGLGTDTQY; J gene: TRBJ2-3; V gene: TRBV20-1
CDR3 protein: ASSRDGLSVPSETQY; J gene: TRBJ2-5; V gene: TRBV12-3/TRBV12-4
CDR3 protein: ASSSGTGATEAF; J gene: TRBJ1-1; V gene: TRBV5-1
CDR3 protein: ASSYLQTNNEQF; J gene: TRBJ2-1; V gene: TRBV6-5
CDR3 protein: ASSQDRSSLAVNEQF; J gene: TRBJ2-1; V gene: TRBV4-3
CDR3 protein: ASSSIGWYGYT; J gene: TRBJ1-2; V gene: TRBV7-2
CDR3 protein: ASSHYRAYNEQF; J gene: TRBJ2-1; V gene: TRBV14
CDR3 protein: AIKTGATPREGYEQY; J gene: TRBJ2-7; V gene: TRBV10-3
CDR3 protein: SAYIVNEQF; J gene: TRBJ2-1; V gene: TRBV20-1
CDR3 protein: ASSLGGHEKLF; J gene: TRBJ1-4; V gene: TRBV7-2
CDR3 protein: SVDRQGEAGGYT; J gene: TRBJ1-2; V gene: TRBV29-1
CDR3 protein: ASSPATDRLRTFAKNIQY; J gene: TRBJ2-4; V gene: TRBV11-2
CDR3 protein: ASHTAPTTDTQY; J gene: TRBJ2-3; V gene: TRBV28
CDR3 protein: ASRGSGEGATYEQY; J gene: TRBJ2-7; V gene: TRBV27
CDR3 protein: ASSLYPGMNTEAF; J gene: TRBJ1-1; V gene: TRBV27
CDR3 protein: SAPHREMYNEQF; J gene: TRBJ2-1; V gene: TRBV20-1
CDR3 protein: ASSQRTSGRGGFYEQY; J gene: TRBJ2-7; V gene: TRBV3-1